This TCR beta chain appears in the sequencing data of a study of blood T cell repertoires in COVID-19. The germline gives CDR1 LGHNA, CDR2 YNFKEQ. This CDR3 comprises 16 residues. After removal of 4 bases from V and 2 bases from J, the junction contained 7 bases not matched to a gene. Authors' processing steps: Scientists estimated how many nucleated cells there were by amplifying reference gene primers. TCRdb's copy holds only in-frame clones and misses some; the assay was immunoSEQ multiplex PCR. V and J calls and clone size are as listed in that table; D and trimming were resolved from the DNA. The repertoire has around 330,000 clones, around nine tenths of them found once; the top ten carry 8% to 10%. This clone was counted a single time.

Material: PBMCs or T cells enriched from blood (not recorded which). This sequence was found in a woman aged 40 to 50 who had recovered from COVID-19. The chain couples TRBV4-2 to TRBJ2-3; TRBD2 matches at 9 bases. CDR3 residues: CASSPSLAGATDTQYF. The DNA for the CDR3 is TGTGCCAGCAGCCCAAGTTTAGCGGGAGCCACAGATACGCAGTATTTT.